These 18 T cell receptor beta chains came from one sample sequenced in a study of regulatory T cells in long-lasting Graves disease. This sample's time point: newly diagnosed GD, antithyroid drugs for less than 3 months. From RNA extracted from PBMCs, the TCR library was made. Arm-PCR of CDR3 regions and iRepertoire HTBI primers were used to build TCR beta libraries. Using its own MiXCR run on the multiplex PCR reads, TCRdb lists one record per CDR3 protein. The sample has 300,000 to 400,000 distinct CDR3 sequences, over 15% seen once. These data were also filed under a second study, of T cells in Graves' hyperthyroidism and ophthalmopathy.

Material: peripheral blood mononuclear cells (PBMCs), obtained at new diagnosis, from a patient treated with antithyroid drugs. The receptors derive from a man aged 35 to 55 with Graves disease.

The sample holds a few counts of this clonotype. This sequence joins TRBV7-3 and TRBJ2-3, with no clear D. Germline CDR1 and CDR2: SGHTA and FQGTGA. This CDR3 comprises 14 residues. V dropped 0 bases and J dropped 3 bases, with 7 bases sitting between them. CDR3 sequence reads: CASSLTLGTDTQYF. In DNA form, the CDR3 reads TGTGCCAGCAGCTTAACTTTAGGGACAGATACGCAGTATTTT.

The CDR3 sequence: CASSLSSGTGANYGYTF. The CDR3 DNA reads TGCGCCAGCAGCTTGTCCTCCGGGACAGGAGCTAACTATGGCTACACCTTC. This chain links TRBV5-1 with TRBJ1-2, with 8 bases that match TRBD1. V lost 1 base, J lost 0 bases, and 8 bases stayed unmatched. The CDR3 is 17 amino acids. Germline CDR1 and CDR2: SGHRS and YFSETQ.

This clonotype was counted ten times or more. The rearrangement uses TRBV6-9 and TRBJ2-5; D is uncertain. The CDR3 sequence is 14 residues long. Germline assignment: CDR1 MNHGY and CDR2 SVAAGI. The V gene lost 3 bases and the J gene lost 7 bases, with 15 bases spanning the gap. The CDR3 sequence is CASSYDRLVGTQYF. The CDR3 DNA sequence: TGTGCCAGCAGTTACGACCGCCTGGTGGGGACCCAGTACTTC.

This chain uses TRBV4-1 with TRBJ1-2; D is ambiguous. Germline assignment: CDR1 MGHRA and CDR2 YSYEKL. V was shortened by 0 bases and J by 2 bases, with 7 bases between the two germline ends. CDR3 length equals 14 residues. CDR3 region: CASSQDPRNYGYTF. The CDR3, as DNA: TGCGCCAGCAGCCAAGACCCTAGAAACTATGGCTACACCTTC.

The chain uses TRBV25-1 and TRBJ2-3; D not resolved. Trimming left V 4 bases short and J 0 bases short, with 8 bases between. From germline, CDR1 is MGHDK and CDR2 SYGVNS. This CDR3 spans 14 amino acids. CDR3 protein: CASSAPISTDTQYF. The CDR3 DNA is TGTGCCAGCAGTGCCCCGATTAGCACAGATACGCAGTATTTT.

This clonotype was detected many times. The chain is built from TRBV5-4 and TRBJ2-1; TRBD2 matches at 11 bases. The germline gives CDR1 SGHNT, CDR2 YYREEE (reference sequence). This CDR3 region has 18 residues. V trimming: 0 bases; J trimming: 9 bases; junction bases outside the gene matches: 14. For the CDR3, the DNA is TGTGCCAGCAGCTTGGCCCGTAGCGGGGGGGGGGGCCCGGGTGAGCAGTTCTTC. It specifies CASSLARSGGGGPGEQFF. The whole variable domain, filled in from reference TRBV5-4 and TRBJ2-1, reads ETGVTQSPTHLIKTRGQQVTLRCSSQSGHNTVSWYQQALGQGPQFIFQYYREEENGRGNFPPRFSGLQFPNYSSELNVNALELDDSALYLCASSLARSGGGGPGEQFFGPGTRLTVL.

This clonotype was observed at least ten times. The chain recombines TRBV5-1 with TRBJ1-2; D is possibly TRBD1 (5 bases). Germline V gene sequence: CDR1 SGHRS, CDR2 YFSETQ. The CDR3 totals 13 residues. V was trimmed by 1 base and J by 8 bases, leaving 12 bases between them. The CDR3 spells CASSLIGDLGYTF. The CDR3 DNA follows: TGCGCCAGCAGCTTGATTGGGGACTTAGGCTACACCTTC.

The J gene is TRBJ1-5, the V gene TRBV19; possible D gene TRBD1, 5 bases. The CDR3 is 16 residues long. The V end lost 4 bases, the J end lost 0 bases, and 13 bases lay between the germline ends. Germline V gene lookup returns CDR1 LNHDA and CDR2 SQIVND (reference sequence). For the CDR3, the DNA is TGTGCCAGTAGTACGGGACCGGGGAATAGCAATCAGCCCCAGCATTTT. This sequence encodes CASSTGPGNSNQPQHF.

V and J are TRBV2 and TRBJ1-4; weak D call: TRBD1 (6 bases). The length of the CDR3 is 15 residues. Trimming took off 2 bases at V and 7 bases at J, with 14 bases between the two ends. CDR1 is SNHLY and CDR2 is FYNNEI in the germline V gene. The CDR3 nucleotides are TGTGCCAGCAGTGAACTGGCAGGGGTTGGTGAAAAACTGTTTTTT. The encoded protein is CASSELAGVGEKLFF. Complete variable domain (other parts from reference TRBV2 and TRBJ1-4): EPEVTQTPSHQVTQMGQEVILRCVPISNHLYFYWYRQILGQKVEFLVSFYNNEISEKSEIFDDQFSVERPDGSNFTLKIRSTKLEDSAMYFCASSELAGVGEKLFFGSGTQLSVL.

This clonotype appeared many times. The rearrangement links TRBV30 to TRBJ1-1; no reliable D call. This CDR3 region has 11 residues. V was clipped by 2 bases and J by 8 bases, with 9 bases between them. The germline CDR1 and CDR2 sequences are GTSNPN and SVGIG (reference sequence). The CDR3 sequence is CAWSIPQEAFF. For the CDR3, the DNA is TGTGCCTGGAGTATCCCTCAAGAAGCTTTCTTT. Variable domain in full (rest from reference TRBV30 and TRBJ1-1): SQTIHQWPATLVQPVGSPLSLECTVEGTSNPNLYWYRQAAGRGLQLLFYSVGIGQISSEVPQNLSASRPQDRQFILSSKKLLLSDSGFYLCAWSIPQEAFFGQGTRLTVV.

In this sample, this clonotype turned up many times. The J gene is TRBJ2-2, the V gene TRBV18; D remains unclear. Between the trimmed V and J ends, which lost 10 bases and 10 bases, there was a span of 16 bases. This CDR3 is 12 amino acids long. The germline gives CDR1 KGHSH, CDR2 LQKENI. CDR3 bases: TGTGCCACCTCCGTCAACCGAGAGGAGCTGTTTTTT. This codes for CATSVNREELFF.

Note on this clonotype: A much larger clone sits a single nucleotide away, making a read error possible. The chain links TRBV28 to TRBJ1-6, with 8 bases that match TRBD1. Per germline, CDR1 MDHEN and CDR2 SYDVKM. The CDR3 length is 18 residues. The CDR3 DNA follows: TGTGCCGGCAGCGCAACAGGGGGTAGGAGTTTTTATAATTCACCCCTCCACTTT. Amino acid sequence: CAGSATGGRSFYNSPLHF.

The rearrangement joins TRBV6-1 to TRBJ2-5, with TRBD1 identical over 9 bases. Germline V gene data show CDR1 as MNHNS and CDR2 as SASEGT. V lost 6 bases, J lost 7 bases, and 9 bases stayed unmatched. The CDR3 has 14 residues. The CDR3 region is CASSRDRAAGTQYF. DNA of the CDR3: TGTGCCAGCAGCAGGGACAGGGCCGCGGGGACCCAGTACTTC.

This clonotype was seen more than once but under ten times. V gene TRBV20-1 combines with J gene TRBJ2-7; a possible D gene is TRBD2 (6 bases). Trimming left V 5 bases short and J 4 bases short, with 15 bases between. Per germline, CDR1 DFQATT and CDR2 SNEGSKA (reference sequence). This CDR3 contains 13 residues. The CDR3 is CSARSGVGYEQYF. As DNA, the CDR3 is TGCAGTGCTCGTAGCGGAGTCGGGTACGAGCAGTACTTC.

This clonotype was observed many times. This chain connects TRBV7-9 to TRBJ2-3; 10 nucleotides match TRBD2. The CDR3 loop spans 20 amino acids. J lost 2 bases, V lost 1 base, and 15 bases had no gene match. The germline V gene encodes CDR1 SEHNR and CDR2 FQNEAQ (reference sequence). The DNA for the CDR3 is TGTGCCAGCAGCTTAGAACTATTCTACCTAGCGGGGGATGACACAGATACGCAGTATTTT. The encoded protein is CASSLELFYLAGDDTDTQYF.

This clonotype was counted only a few times. V gene TRBV18 combines with J gene TRBJ1-1; no reliable D call. This CDR3 has 15 residues. Per the germline V gene, CDR1 is KGHSH and CDR2 is LQKENI. Trimming removed 3 bases at V and 0 bases at J, with 11 bases between. The CDR3 bases are TGTGCCAGCTCACCTTTGGGCCGAATGAACACTGAAGCTTTCTTT. Its protein is CASSPLGRMNTEAFF.

The gene calls are TRBV4-1 and TRBJ2-1; 7 nucleotides match TRBD1. Germline CDR1 MGHRA, CDR2 YSYEKL. The CDR3 consists of 14 residues. The V gene end was trimmed by 1 base and the J gene end by 7 bases; junction bases not matched to a gene: 4. The CDR3 sequence: CASSQVMTGNEQFF. The CDR3 region has the DNA TGCGCCAGCAGCCAAGTGATGACAGGGAATGAGCAGTTCTTC.

To note about this clonotype: A read error may be the cause here, since a much bigger clone is one base away. The chain combines TRBV11-2 with TRBJ2-7, with D unclear. The CDR3 covers 14 residues. Germline CDR1 and CDR2: SGHAT and FQNNGV. V lost 5 bases and J 1 base, leaving 12 bases between the germline ends. CDR3 DNA: TGTGCCAGCAGCCGGGTCTCCGATTCCTACGAGCAGTACTTC. This encodes CASSRVSDSYEQYF.